The clone carrying this TCR beta chain was detected a few times. The data derive from a study of blood T cell repertoires in COVID-19. The length of the CDR3 is 14 residues. Germline V gene sequence: CDR1 SGDLS, CDR2 YYNGEE. Trimming cost V 4 bases and J 1 base; bases outside gene matches: 4. Sequencing was performed with immunoSEQ multiplex PCR; in TCRdb, only in-frame clones are kept and a portion is missing. The table records a few hundred thousand clones, roughly 87% of them present only once. The chain combines TRBV9 with TRBJ1-1; 7 bases align to TRBD1. This sequence originates from a woman under 40 who had recovered from COVID-19. The sequenced material came from PBMCs or T cells enriched from blood (not recorded which). CDR3 sequence reads: CASSSQGGNTEAFF. The DNA of the CDR3 is TGTGCCAGCAGCTCCCAGGGGGGGAACACTGAAGCTTTCTTT.